This T cell receptor beta chain originates from a study of blood T cells in healthy people across ages. In the study overall: Per two T cells, about one barcoded beta molecule was captured through template switching.

Per the germline V gene, CDR1 is SGHTA and CDR2 is FQGNSA. With 5 bases removed from V and 4 bases from J, the gap between germline ends came to 14 bases. The CDR3 loop spans 14 amino acids. To note about this clonotype: Its specificity is not known.

The authors ran a second PCR of about 6 to 12 cycles using a sample-barcoded 5' primer and a J-beta primer mix. TCRdb re-analysed the 5' RACE reads in MiXCR, keeping a single row per CDR3 protein. The sample shows approximately 770,000 distinct CDR3 sequences, roughly 60% of them seen only once. Study-level results: Estimates of total diversity, which came from one million sequenced T cells, were considered to be underestimates. Unsorted PBMCs ruled out conclusive naive versus antigen-experienced comparison.

Each donor had around 10 milliliters of peripheral blood drawn. The chain carries TRBV7-2 and TRBJ1-2; D is possibly TRBD1 (6 bases). The sequence was obtained from a man between 25 and 39 years old in good health. The sample was blood. The CDR3 DNA is TGTGCCAGCAGCCCGGAACAGGGACTCTATGGCTACACCTTC. Translation gives CASSPEQGLYGYTF.